This T cell receptor beta chain was obtained from a study of T cell responses to AZD1222 COVID-19 vaccine (dated by TCRdb to 2020 to 2022). At the level of the whole study: TCR sequencing was performed for about 250 trial participants, of whom around 200 were given two doses of AZD1222 and around 25 were given two doses of MenACWY control vaccine. Enrollment into the trials was organized by age into subgroups of 18-55, 56-69 and 70-plus years, and those subgroups contained roughly 150, 30 and 60 TCR-sequenced participants, respectively.

The CDR3 regions of human TCRbeta chains were subjected to immunosequencing. As for how the authors treated the data: TCRs in the repertoires were compared against a reference library of SARS-CoV-2-specific TCRs that had been generated with the MIRA antigen-specificity platform. Breadth was defined as the fraction of unique TCRs that were SARS-CoV-2-associated. Depth was defined as the fraction of total T cells that were SARS-CoV-2-associated. Each spike-specific TCR was assigned to its reactive spike region and to a CD4 or CD8 class using the MIRA data. Log10-transformed breadth and depth values were compared by one-way ANOVA with Sidak's multiple comparisons tests. TCRdb took over this immuneACCESS table, retaining in-frame rearrangements with V and J assigned. Such tables are incomplete; in checked studies, under half of the missing clones stem from an unresolved V gene, and the remainder is unexplained. The DNA was the basis for D and trimming; V, J and clone size are from that table. The sample records about 150,000 clones, around 87% of which are singletons. The ten largest clones take up roughly 10% of the sample.

On this clone: It lacks a known antigen. No clone much larger than this one lies a single base away; base qualities are absent.

The sample's time point label, in plain terms: about 28 days (+/-7) after the second vaccine dose. AZD1222 recipients given second doses at about 4 weeks or at about 12 weeks were pooled, since spike-specific TCR depth and breadth were not found to differ between the two schedules. Samples from vaccinated people were obtained from the UK trials COV001 and COV002, which included a single-blind randomized controlled phase 2/3 trial of AZD1222 (ChAdOx1 nCoV-19) in healthy adults. For TCRbeta chain sequencing, PBMC samples were collected from trial participants at day 0 and at day 28 after the second dose. CDR1 and CDR2 (MNHNS, SASEGT) derive from the germline V gene. Germline trimming amounts to 3 bases on V and 5 bases on J, with 6 as the count of junction bases outside the gene matches. Its CDR3 holds 15 amino acids, cysteine through phenylalanine. CDR3 DNA is the only sequence kept; it has 45 bases, read in frame from the first base.

The investigation overall reported the following: The whole spike protein was spanned by vaccine-associated CD4 TCRs, and dominant responses were seen in regions 160-218 and 743-854. Spike-specific TCR breadth and depth rose significantly after two AZD1222 doses compared with day 0 and with MenACWY recipients. Participants were mostly white British and included more females than males, and it was suggested by the authors that clonal diversity may have been underestimated. Only a handful of AZD1222 recipients were SARS-CoV-2 seropositive at baseline, limiting conclusions about previously exposed vaccinees. In the small 56-69-year group, the increase in depth fell short of significance, most likely because of low power. Because no samples from the day 14 peak response were available, repertoires could be characterized only after the peak T cell response. Reportedly, close to half of the unique spike-specific TCRs recognized epitopes lying outside the regions that are mutated in the B.1.351 and B.1.1.7 variants.

The material sequenced was peripheral blood, taken 28 days after the second AZD1222 dose. The sequence is built from TRBV6-1 and TRBJ1-1; the central 10 bases match TRBD1. The TCR originated in an adult who received the AZD1222 COVID-19 vaccine. Here the CDR3 is given as CASSETGGKGTEAFF. The DNA sequence reads TGTGCCAGCAGTGAGACAGGGGGCAAAGGGACTGAAGCTTTCTTT.